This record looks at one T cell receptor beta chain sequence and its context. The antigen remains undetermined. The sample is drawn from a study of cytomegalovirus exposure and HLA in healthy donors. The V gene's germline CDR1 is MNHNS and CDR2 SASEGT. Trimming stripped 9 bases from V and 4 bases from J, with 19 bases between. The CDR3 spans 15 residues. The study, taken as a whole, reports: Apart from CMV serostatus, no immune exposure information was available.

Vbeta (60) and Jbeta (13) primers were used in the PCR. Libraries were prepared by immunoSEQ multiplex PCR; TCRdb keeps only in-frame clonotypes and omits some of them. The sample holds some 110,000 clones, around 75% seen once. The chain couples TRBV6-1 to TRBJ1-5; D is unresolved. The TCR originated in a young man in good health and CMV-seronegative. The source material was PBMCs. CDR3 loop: CASTESYPLNQPQHF. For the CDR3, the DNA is TGTGCCAGTACTGAATCCTACCCTCTAAATCAGCCCCAGCATTTT.